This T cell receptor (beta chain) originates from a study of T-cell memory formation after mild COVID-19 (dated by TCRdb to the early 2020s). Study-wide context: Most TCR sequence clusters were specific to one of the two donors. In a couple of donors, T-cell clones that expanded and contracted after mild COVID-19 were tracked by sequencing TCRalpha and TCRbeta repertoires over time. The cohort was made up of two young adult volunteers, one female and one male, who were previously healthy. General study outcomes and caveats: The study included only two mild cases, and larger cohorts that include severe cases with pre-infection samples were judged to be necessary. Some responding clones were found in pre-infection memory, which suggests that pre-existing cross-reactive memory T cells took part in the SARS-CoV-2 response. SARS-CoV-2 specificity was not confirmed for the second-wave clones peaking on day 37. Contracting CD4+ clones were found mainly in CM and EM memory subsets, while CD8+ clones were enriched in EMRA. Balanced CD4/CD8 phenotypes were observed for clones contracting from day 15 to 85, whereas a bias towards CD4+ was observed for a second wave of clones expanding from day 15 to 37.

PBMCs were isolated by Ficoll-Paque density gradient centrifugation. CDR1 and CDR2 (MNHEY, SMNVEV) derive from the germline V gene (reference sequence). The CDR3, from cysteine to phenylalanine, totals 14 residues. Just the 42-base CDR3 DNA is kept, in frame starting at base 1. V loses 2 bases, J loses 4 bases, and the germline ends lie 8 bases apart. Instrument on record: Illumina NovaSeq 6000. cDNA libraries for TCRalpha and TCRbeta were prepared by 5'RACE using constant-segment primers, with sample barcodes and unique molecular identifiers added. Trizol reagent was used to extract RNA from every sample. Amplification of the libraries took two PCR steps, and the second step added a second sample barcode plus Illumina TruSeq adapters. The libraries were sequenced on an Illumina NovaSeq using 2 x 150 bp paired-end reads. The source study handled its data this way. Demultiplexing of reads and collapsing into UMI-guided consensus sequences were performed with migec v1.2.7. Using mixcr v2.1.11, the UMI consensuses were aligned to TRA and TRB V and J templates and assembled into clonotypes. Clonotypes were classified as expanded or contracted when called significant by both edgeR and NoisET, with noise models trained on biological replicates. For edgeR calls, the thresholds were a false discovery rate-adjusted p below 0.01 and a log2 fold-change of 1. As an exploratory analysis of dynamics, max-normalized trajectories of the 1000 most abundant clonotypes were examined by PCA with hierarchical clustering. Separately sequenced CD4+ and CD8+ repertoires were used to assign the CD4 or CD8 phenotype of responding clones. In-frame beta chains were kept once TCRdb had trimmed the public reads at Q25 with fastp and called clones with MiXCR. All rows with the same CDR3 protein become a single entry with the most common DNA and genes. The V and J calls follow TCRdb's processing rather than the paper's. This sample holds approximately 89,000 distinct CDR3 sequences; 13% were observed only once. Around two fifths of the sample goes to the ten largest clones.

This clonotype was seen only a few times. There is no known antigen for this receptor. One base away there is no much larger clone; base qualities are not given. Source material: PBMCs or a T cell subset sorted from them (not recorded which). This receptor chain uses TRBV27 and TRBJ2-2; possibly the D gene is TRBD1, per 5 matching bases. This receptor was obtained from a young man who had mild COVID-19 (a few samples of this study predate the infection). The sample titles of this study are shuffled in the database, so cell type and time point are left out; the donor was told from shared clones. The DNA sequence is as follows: TGTGCCAGCAGTTTACAGGGATTCACCGGGGAGCTGTTTTTT. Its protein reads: CASSLQGFTGELFF.